Below, 9 T cell receptor beta chains from the same sample are listed, as sequenced in a study of tumor and adjacent non-tumor tissue in lung cancer. RNA was extracted from bulk tissue without any cell sorting. The library came from three nested PCR rounds adapted from ARM-PCR protocols. From the multiplex PCR reads, TCRdb called clonotypes with MiXCR, one entry per CDR3 protein. This table holds around 86,000 distinct CDR3 sequences, 72% found once. The sample taken for sequencing was lung tumor tissue. All receptors come from a woman in her thirties or forties with non-small cell lung cancer.

This clonotype was observed a few times. A junction boundary mismatches the germline segment, possibly from a read error. This chain uses TRBV6-5 with TRBJ1-1; D may be TRBD1 (6 bases). There are 16 residues in the CDR3. Germline-derived CDR1 and CDR2 are MNHEY and SVGAGI. The CDR3 sequence is CASRRGPDRPNTEALF. Here the CDR3 DNA reads TGTGCCTCTCGGAGGGGACCCGACAGGCCGAACACTGAAGCCCTCTTC.

Details on this clonotype: The missing conserved phenylalanine or tryptophan at the end of this CDR3 makes a read error likely. The genes are TRBV6-5 and TRBJ1-1, with D unresolved. Germline V CDR1 and CDR2: MNHEY, SVGAGI. Deletions cut 10 bases from V and 3 bases from J, with 18 bases between. This CDR3 is 14 amino acids long. For the CDR3, the DNA is TGTGCCATCAGCAGCCTTGGATGGGACACTGAAGCTTTCCTT. This sequence encodes CAISSLGWDTEAFL.

The V call is TRBV11-3, the J call TRBJ2-3, with D tentatively TRBD1 (5 bases). Judging by the DNA end, TRBJ1-5 fits better; the J call may be wrong. Looked up from germline, CDR1 is SGHNT and CDR2 is YENEEA. The CDR3 loop spans 17 amino acids. Here the CDR3 reads CASRSSLLAGGGDTQHF. The CDR3 DNA reads TGTGCCAGCAGGTCAAGCCTTCTAGCGGGGGGGGGAGATACGCAGCATTTT.

About this clonotype itself: A much larger clone lies one base from this, so it may be a read error. V and J are TRBV28 and TRBJ1-2, with 9 bases identical to TRBD1. The CDR3 extends over 15 amino acids. Per the germline V gene, CDR1 is MDHEN and CDR2 is SYDVKM. CDR3 DNA: TGTGCCACCAGTAGTTTTAACGACAGGGGGACGGGCTACACCTTC. This codes for CATSSFNDRGTGYTF.

About this clonotype itself: A junction end diverges from the germline sequence, so it may reflect a read error. V usage is TRBV12-3 or TRBV12-4 and J usage is TRBJ1-5; D uncertain. The CDR3 spans 14 residues. The CDR3 nucleotides read TGTGCCGGCAGTTCCCTAGGCCTCAATCAGCCCCAGGATTTT. Protein product: CAGSSLGLNQPQDF.

As for this clonotype: At one end, the junction sequence differs from germline, possibly due to a read error. The chain links TRBV12-3 or TRBV12-4 to TRBJ1-5; D gene unclear. The CDR3 totals 14 residues. The DNA for the CDR3 is TGTGCCAGTAGTTTCGTAGGCCTCAATCAGTCCCAGCATTTT. Its protein is CASSFVGLNQSQHF.

Worth noting for this clonotype: This sequence may be a read error, since a much larger clone differs from it by one base. The chain links TRBV5-1 to TRBJ1-1; the D gene is possibly TRBD1 (6 bases). The CDR3 sequence is 13 residues long. In germline, CDR1 is SGHRS, CDR2 YFSETQ. The CDR3 DNA reads TGCGCCATCAGCGTGACAGGACGCAATGAAGCTTTCTTT. This encodes CAISVTGRNEAFF.

V gene TRBV11-2 combines with J gene TRBJ2-5; D might be TRBD1 (6 bases). The CDR3 has 15 amino acids. Trimming stripped 7 bases from V and 0 bases from J, with 15 bases between. CDR1 and CDR2 from the germline V gene are SGHAT and FQNNGV. DNA of the CDR3: TGTGCCAGCAACGTGGGACATGGGAACCAAGAGACCCAGTACTTC. It is translated as CASNVGHGNQETQYF.

The V and J genes are TRBV11-2 and TRBJ1-1; TRBD1 matches at 8 bases. The V gene's germline CDR1 is SGHAT and CDR2 FQNNGV. The CDR3 has 14 residues. Losses at the gene ends were 11 bases for V and 4 bases for J; bases not matched to a gene: 12. The CDR3 loop is CADSTDRGGTEAFF. CDR3 DNA: TGTGCCGACAGCACCGACAGGGGAGGCACTGAAGCTTTCTTT.